The table lists the clone carrying this TCR beta chain with a few counts. What it binds is unknown. The data are from a study of CD8 T cells in ankylosing spondylitis. Study-wide results and limits: A motif of 8 or 9 highly homologous TCR beta variants was seen as apparently characteristic of ankylosing spondylitis blood.

Generation of TCR beta libraries employed quantitative 5'-RACE incorporating molecular barcodes. TCRdb re-called the 5' RACE reads through MiXCR, storing one row per CDR3 protein. The sample contains more than 500,000 distinct CDR3 sequences, roughly 5.3% of which appear only once. CDR1 and CDR2 (germline): SGHDT, YYEEEE. The CDR3 runs 14 residues. V was clipped by 1 base and J by 4 bases, with 8 bases between them. The sample consisted of blood, either unsorted or a sorted T cell fraction (not recorded which). J is TRBJ2-2 and V is TRBV5-6; D gene uncertain. The sequence was collected from a male donor with ankylosing spondylitis. DNA of the CDR3: TGTGCCAGCAGCTTGCCCCTGGGCACCGGGGAGCTGTTTTTT. Translated, it gives CASSLPLGTGELFF.